The 8 T cell receptor beta chains below were found in one sample sequenced in a study of T cell repertoires and leukemia-associated antigens. TCRdb fed the 5' RACE reads into MiXCR, producing one record per CDR3 protein. The sample lists around 12,000 distinct CDR3 sequences; roughly 43% were seen once. Their cognate antigens are unknown. The sequenced material came from CD3+ T cells sorted from blood and cultured. The receptors were gathered from a female donor in good health.

The chain uses TRBV5-1 and TRBJ2-1; TRBD2 agrees at 8 bases. CDR1 SGHRS and CDR2 YFSETQ come from the germline V gene. V shed 4 bases, J shed 5 bases, and the junction held 11 bases outside the gene matches. The CDR3 covers 16 residues. CDR3 coding DNA: TGCGCCAGCAGCCCAACTTTGAGCGGGAGTGACAATGAGCAGTTCTTC. This codes for CASSPTLSGSDNEQFF.

This clonotype was counted many times. V usage is TRBV21-1 and J usage is TRBJ2-1. TRBV21-1 is marked as a pseudogene. The CDR3 loop spans 16 amino acids. The CDR3 DNA sequence: TGTGCCAGCAGCAAAGGGGCAGTAACCCTCTACAATGAGCAGTTCTTC. As protein: CASSKGAVTLYNEQFF.

Many counts were recorded for this clonotype. V is TRBV10-1 and J is TRBJ1-2; D is unresolved. V was pared by 2 bases and J by 0 bases, with 10 bases between. This CDR3 spans 15 amino acids. Germline V lookup: CDR1 WNHNN, CDR2 SYGVQD (reference sequence). The CDR3 is CASSELRRTNYGYTF. For the CDR3, the DNA is TGCGCCAGCAGTGAGCTGAGACGAACTAACTATGGCTACACCTTC.

This clonotype was seen a single time. One end of the junction does not line up with germline, which may come from a read error. The chain links TRBV7-8 to TRBJ2-1, with a tentative D call TRBD2 (6 bases). From germline, CDR1 is SGHVS and CDR2 FQNEAQ. The CDR3 extends over 14 amino acids. CDR3 nucleotides: TGTGCCCGCAGTTCACTGGCGGGACACAATGAGCAGTTCTTC. It is translated as CARSSLAGHNEQFF.

This clonotype appeared once. The chain links TRBV29-1 to TRBJ1-1; 8 nucleotides align to TRBD1. J lost 7 bases, V lost 4 bases, and 2 bases had no gene match. The CDR3 extends over 11 amino acids. CDR1 is SQVTM and CDR2 is ANQGSEA in the germline V gene. The CDR3, as DNA: TGCAGCGTTGGTGGACAGGGTGAAGCTTTCTTT. Amino acid sequence: CSVGGQGEAFF. The whole variable domain, filled in from reference TRBV29-1 and TRBJ1-1, reads SAVISQKPSRDICQRGTSLTIQCQVDSQVTMMFWYRQQPGQSLTLIATANQGSEATYESGFVIDKFPISRPNLTFSTLTVSNMSPEDSSIYLCSVGGQGEAFFGQGTRLTVV.

By frequency in the sample, this clonotype is medium-sized. The chain combines TRBV4-3 with TRBJ1-3; 10 nucleotides agree with TRBD1. CDR1 and CDR2 (germline): LGHNA, YSLEER. The junction had 2 bases not matched to a gene; V was cut back by 0 bases and J by 3 bases. This CDR3 region has 16 residues. CDR3 sequence: CASSQEDRGYGNTIYF. CDR3 DNA: TGCGCCAGCAGCCAAGAGGACAGGGGGTATGGAAACACCATATATTTT.

The rearrangement links TRBV7-2 to TRBJ2-7, with a weak D call TRBD2 (7 bases). This CDR3 is 14 amino acids long. The V end lost 5 bases, the J end lost 3 bases, and 14 bases lay between the germline ends. Germline CDR1 reads SGHTA; CDR2 reads FQGNSA. CDR3 sequence: CASSRGATNYEQYF. The CDR3 DNA is TGTGCCAGCAGCCGGGGGGCTACGAACTACGAGCAGTACTTC.

V and J are TRBV5-4 and TRBJ2-7; a weak D match, TRBD2 (6 bases). The V and J ends lost 1 base and 0 bases respectively, with 14 bases between them. Per the germline V gene, CDR1 is SGHNT and CDR2 is YYREEE (reference sequence). This CDR3 has 16 amino acids. The CDR3 DNA follows: TGTGCCAGCAGCTTGATCATTGGGAGGAGCTCCTACGAGCAGTACTTC. This sequence encodes CASSLIIGRSSYEQYF.